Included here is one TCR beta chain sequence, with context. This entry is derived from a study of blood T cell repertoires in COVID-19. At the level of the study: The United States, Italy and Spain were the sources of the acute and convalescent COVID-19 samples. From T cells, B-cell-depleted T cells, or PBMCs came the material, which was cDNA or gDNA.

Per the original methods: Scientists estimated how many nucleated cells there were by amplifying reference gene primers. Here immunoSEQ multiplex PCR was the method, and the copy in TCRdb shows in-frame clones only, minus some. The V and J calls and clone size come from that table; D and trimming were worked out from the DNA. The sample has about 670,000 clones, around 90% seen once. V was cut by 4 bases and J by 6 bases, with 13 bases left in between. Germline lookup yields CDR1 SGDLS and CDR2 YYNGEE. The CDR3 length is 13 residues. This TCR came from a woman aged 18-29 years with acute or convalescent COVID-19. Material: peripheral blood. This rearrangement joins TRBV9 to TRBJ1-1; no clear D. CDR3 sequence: CASSPDQRAEAFF. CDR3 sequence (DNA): TGTGCCAGCAGCCCTGACCAGCGGGCTGAAGCTTTCTTT.